Listed below are T cell receptor beta chains from one sample, sequenced in a study of T cell repertoires in cytomegalovirus infection. MiXCR, run by TCRdb on the reads, gives a single entry per CDR3 protein. The table shows approximately 250,000 distinct CDR3 sequences, with 22% occurring only once. Material: CD8+ T cells from PBMCs. These receptors all come from a human donor in good health (CMV status not recorded). Some clones in this sample may be carry-over from other donors' samples. CDR3s leave out the opening cysteine and the closing phenylalanine or tryptophan. The order of the fields is CDR3 length, clone size, J gene, V gene, CDR3 protein. Part of the rows lack a size; the others show once, few, many or a class for expanded clones.

15 | few | TRBJ1-2 | TRBV7-3 | ASSLILSRTFLYGYT
11 | - | TRBJ1-1 | TRBV5-4 | ASSGPHRGEAF
14 | - | TRBJ1-6 | TRBV6-6 | ASSPRAGALDSPLH
15 | few | TRBJ1-6 | TRBV2 | ASSAGEASTWNSPLH
15 | - | TRBJ2-7 | TRBV30 | AWRSGRGVSERYEQY
8 | few | TRBJ2-7 | TRBV25-1 | ASRRDEQY
15 | - | TRBJ1-1 | TRBV23-1 | ASSQWGPHRGDTEAF
9 | - | TRBJ1-2 | TRBV2 | ASPTVYGYT
12 | many | TRBJ1-1 | TRBV19 | ASSADRGNTEAF
12 | many | TRBJ2-3 | TRBV7-2 | ASSPGGATDTQY
15 | - | TRBJ2-6 | TRBV7-9 | ASLEDRIDSGANVLT
14 | many | TRBJ2-3 | TRBV7-2 | ASSFSPGGSTDTQY
13 | many | TRBJ2-5 | TRBV6-6 | ASRGAGNALETQY
11 | few | TRBJ1-5 | TRBV20-1 | SASQGYNQPQH
12 | - | TRBJ1-5 | TRBV7-9 | ASGQGEGNQPQH
15 | - | TRBJ2-1 | TRBV10-3 | AISESQRTSPYNEQF
13 | - | TRBJ2-1 | TRBV24-1 | ATSAGAGQYNEQF
11 | few | TRBJ1-6 | TRBV10-3 | AIRQGVNSPLH
12 | many | TRBJ2-3 | TRBV6-1 | ASSGTGTGDTQY
11 | - | TRBJ2-7 | TRBV5-6 | ASSFRAAYEQY
16 | - | TRBJ1-6 | TRBV14 | ASSQDQGVDPYNSPLH
12 | few | TRBJ2-7 | TRBV5-5 | ASSLSPSGVEQY
10 | few | TRBJ1-4 | TRBV14 | ASGDGYEKLF
12 | many | TRBJ2-4 | TRBV7-2 | ASSFGGRGNIQY
14 | few | TRBJ2-3 | TRBV5-5 | ASSSQTGPSTDTQY
13 | many | TRBJ1-2 | TRBV7-2 | ASSSRSDWNYGYT
10 | few | TRBJ2-7 | TRBV2 | ASSDRVDEQY
15 | - | TRBJ2-1 | TRBV12-3/TRBV12-4 | ASSFRLAGGVRDEQF
10 | few | TRBJ1-1 | TRBV4-1 | ASSQEWGEAF
14 | - | TRBJ2-3 | TRBV12-3/TRBV12-4 | ASSFGLAGVTDTQY
13 | few | TRBJ2-1 | TRBV6-2/TRBV6-3 | ASSYLTSSWHEQF
14 | - | TRBJ1-5 | TRBV20-1 | SARSTGVYSNQPQH
11 | few | TRBJ2-1 | TRBV19 | ASSRDRENEQF
16 | - | TRBJ2-2 | TRBV7-6 | ASSLVTAGGRNTGELF
11 | - | TRBJ1-1 | TRBV28 | ASSLPKTVEAF
11 | - | TRBJ2-7 | TRBV20-1 | SATGTDSYEQY
9 | - | TRBJ2-7 | TRBV12-3/TRBV12-4 | ASSQTGGQY
12 | few | TRBJ2-3 | TRBV27 | ASNSAGGADTQY
10 | few | TRBJ2-1 | TRBV3-1 | ASSTQYNEQF
12 | many | TRBJ2-4 | TRBV2 | ASGSTGGADIQY
16 | many | TRBJ2-3 | TRBV7-6 | ASSPRTRGGRVTDTQY
14 | - | TRBJ2-7 | TRBV20-1 | SAQRTHPLTTYEQY
11 | many | TRBJ2-1 | TRBV12-3/TRBV12-4 | ASSRGQINEQF
15 | once | TRBJ2-1 | TRBV29-1 | SVDGLAGDSSYNEQF
14 | many | TRBJ1-2 | TRBV7-9 | ASSRSDREVSYGYT